This T cell receptor (beta chain) was identified in a study of T cells after yellow fever vaccination. TCRdb recomputed calls from the 5' RACE reads with MiXCR, one row per CDR3 protein. The repertoire holds about 30,000 distinct CDR3 sequences, with 5% as singletons. This clonotype was detected many times. The CDR3 spans 15 residues. Trimming removed 3 bases from V and 3 bases from J; junction bases left unmatched: 11. Germline-derived CDR1 and CDR2 are DFQATT and SNEGSKA (reference sequence). The rearrangement joins TRBV20-1 to TRBJ2-7, with 7 bases aligning to TRBD2. The sequenced sample was CD8+ T cells sorted from PBMCs, obtained 10 days after the yellow fever booster vaccination. This TCR was recovered from a man aged 25-45 years who received the YFV17D yellow fever vaccine. The CDR3 loop is CSASLGEGLDYEQYF. For the CDR3, the DNA is TGCAGTGCTAGTCTGGGGGAGGGACTGGACTACGAGCAGTACTTC.